The present TCR beta chain was sequenced within a study of T cells in Graves' hyperthyroidism and ophthalmopathy. Template material for amplifying TCR beta CDR3 regions consisted of RNA transcripts. The HTBI primer set was used in a first-round RT-PCR of the TCR CDR3. TCRdb called the multiplex PCR reads again in MiXCR, with one record for every CDR3 protein. Of some 300,000 distinct CDR3 sequences detected, around 13% appear once; the ten largest clones hold approximately 7.9%. Study-level results: Also found in blood were most expanded thyroid clonotypes above 0.001. Ophthalmopathy got predicted by the model a median approximately 6.4 months before its onset.

As regards this clonotype: The antigen remains unidentified.

Absence of ophthalmopathy progression within 18 months defined stable Graves' hyperthyroidism. This sequence originates from a woman between 40 and 55 years old with Graves' hyperthyroidism. Material for sequencing was blood.

The CDR3 region has the DNA TGTGCCAGTAGTACACACCCCGCGGACTATGGCTACACCTTC. As protein: CASSTHPADYGYTF. The rearrangement uses TRBV19 and TRBJ1-2; D gene unclear. The ends were cut back, 4 bases at V and 3 bases at J, with 12 bases in the middle. Looked up from germline, CDR1 is LNHDA and CDR2 is SQIVND (reference sequence). The CDR3 totals 14 residues.